One and the same sample provided the 27 T cell receptor beta chains below, sequenced in a study of radiation and T cells in renal cell carcinoma. Time point in this sample: blood 2 weeks post-SBRT. Specified treatment: 15 Gy SBRT to primary tumor, nephrectomy 4 weeks later. Profiled with immunoSEQ multiplex PCR; TCRdb holds only in-frame clones, not every one. The profile shows about 150,000 clones, approximately 90% of them singletons. This material consisted of blood, taken from a patient whose treatment included radiotherapy and nephrectomy. Every receptor here comes from a woman between 50 and 59 years old with renal cell carcinoma.

J is TRBJ2-5 and V is TRBV5-6; D may match TRBD1 or TRBD2 (6 bases each). The germline V gene encodes CDR1 SGHDT and CDR2 YYEEEE. The V end lost 4 bases, the J end lost 1 base, and 11 bases lay between the germline ends. The CDR3 length is 14 residues. This CDR3 reads CASSRGGLQETQYF. The CDR3 DNA is TGTGCCAGCAGCCGAGGGGGACTCCAAGAGACCCAGTACTTC.

The chain uses TRBV7-8 and TRBJ1-1, with 9 positions matching TRBD1. Germline trimming cut 5 bases from V and 3 bases from J; bases unmatched to any gene: 7. The germline V gene has CDR1 SGHVS and CDR2 FQNEAQ. This CDR3 spans 15 amino acids. The CDR3 nucleotides are TGTGCCAGCAGCGCCACAGGGGGCCGGCACACTGAAGCTTTCTTT. Protein: CASSATGGRHTEAFF.

This rearrangement joins TRBV30 to TRBJ2-7; a weak D match, TRBD2 (5 bases). CDR1 and CDR2 from the germline V gene are GTSNPN and SVGIG (reference sequence). V lost 5 bases, J lost 2 bases, and 10 bases lay in between. The CDR3 runs 12 residues. The CDR3 loop reads CAWSKGAYEQYF. The CDR3 nucleotides read TGTGCCTGGTCAAAGGGAGCCTACGAGCAGTACTTC.

The chain has TRBV5-1 and TRBJ2-7; TRBD2 agrees at 7 bases. With 0 bases clipped from V and 2 bases from J, the junction kept 5 bases outside the gene matches. CDR3 length: 15 amino acids. From germline, CDR1 is SGHRS and CDR2 YFSETQ. DNA of the CDR3: TGCGCCAGCAGCTTGGCGGGGGGTGCCACCTACGAGCAGTACTTC. Its protein product is CASSLAGGATYEQYF. Full variable domain (missing parts from reference TRBV5-1 and TRBJ2-7): KAGVTQTPRYLIKTRGQQVTLSCSPISGHRSVSWYQQTPGQGLQFLFEYFSETQRNKGNFPGRFSGRQFSNSRSEMNVSTLELGDSALYLCASSLAGGATYEQYFGPGTRLTVT.

The rearrangement joins TRBV6-1 to TRBJ2-5; D remains unclear. The V gene's germline CDR1 is MNHNS and CDR2 SASEGT. V was clipped by 4 bases and J by 5 bases, with 5 bases between them. This CDR3 spans 11 amino acids. CDR3 nucleotide sequence: TGTGCCAGCAGTGTCGGGGAGACCCAGTACTTC. Amino acid sequence: CASSVGETQYF.

The genes are TRBV29-1 and TRBJ1-1, with D hard to call. Germline V gene data show CDR1 as SQVTM and CDR2 as ANQGSEA. The CDR3 is 11 amino acids. The V end was cut by 2 bases, the J end by 5 bases, with 6 bases between. The CDR3 DNA reads as TGCAGCGTTGAACAGTGGACTGAAGCTTTCTTT. It codes for CSVEQWTEAFF. The whole variable domain, remainder taken from reference TRBV29-1 and TRBJ1-1, is SAVISQKPSRDICQRGTSLTIQCQVDSQVTMMFWYRQQPGQSLTLIATANQGSEATYESGFVIDKFPISRPNLTFSTLTVSNMSPEDSSIYLCSVEQWTEAFFGQGTRLTVV.

The rearrangement joins TRBV7-9 to TRBJ1-2; D call uncertain. Trimming removed 5 bases from V and 3 bases from J, with 10 bases in between. The V gene's germline CDR1 is SEHNR and CDR2 FQNEAQ (reference sequence). The CDR3 sequence is 13 residues long. CDR3 bases: TGTGCCAGCAGCCAGGCCGGTGACTATGGCTACACCTTC. Translated, it gives CASSQAGDYGYTF. Based on the CDR3 plus reference TRBV7-9 and TRBJ1-2, the full variable domain is DTGVSQNPRHKITKRGQNVTFRCDPISEHNRLYWYRQTLGQGPEFLTYFQNEAQLEKSRLLSDRFSAERPKGSFSTLEIQRTEQGDSAMYLCASSQAGDYGYTFGSGTRLTVV.

About this clone: At one end the junction does not follow the germline gene, possibly because of a read error. This chain joins TRBV7-7 and TRBJ1-1, with D unresolved. Germline-derived CDR1 and CDR2 are SSHAT and FNYEAQ (reference sequence). The CDR3 loop spans 16 amino acids. The DNA of the CDR3 is TGTGCTAGCAGCCCCTTCCCCGCGAAAGGGCGCACTGAAGCTTTCTTT. As protein: CASSPFPAKGRTEAFF.

The chain has TRBV6-5 and TRBJ2-6; perhaps TRBD1 as D (6 bases). This CDR3 spans 15 amino acids. Germline V gene sequence: CDR1 MNHEY, CDR2 SVGAGI. Trimming removed 4 bases from V and 1 base from J, with 8 bases in between. The CDR3 bases are TGTGCCAGCAGTTCAGGGGTTTCTGGGGCCAACGTCCTGACTTTC. This gives the protein CASSSGVSGANVLTF.

The chain employs TRBV5-4 and TRBJ1-5, with D maybe TRBD1 (5 bases). Trimming took 4 bases from V and 0 from J, leaving 26 bases between them. Germline-derived CDR1 and CDR2 are SGHNT and YYREEE (reference sequence). This CDR3 has 20 amino acids. The CDR3 bases are TGTGCCAGCAGCCCGGGGGGACCACCTGGGAGGGATTATAGCAATCAGCCCCAGCATTTT. This translates into CASSPGGPPGRDYSNQPQHF.

The J gene is TRBJ2-7, the V gene TRBV7-2; TRBD2 matches 11 bases. The CDR3 sequence is 14 residues long. Germline CDR1 SGHTA, CDR2 FQGNSA. V gave up 4 bases and J gave up 9 bases; unmatched junction bases: 8. DNA for the CDR3: TGTGCCAGCAGCTCTTTAGCGGGGGGGCCTGGGCAGTACTTC. Residues: CASSSLAGGPGQYF.

The V and J genes are TRBV18 and TRBJ2-2; 9 bases match TRBD1. CDR1 is KGHSH and CDR2 is LQKENI in the germline V gene. This CDR3 has 15 amino acids. The trim removed 0 bases at V and 6 bases at J, leaving 2 bases unmatched. The CDR3 spells CASSPPTGGSGELFF. In nucleotides, the CDR3 is TGTGCCAGCTCACCACCTACAGGGGGCTCCGGGGAGCTGTTTTTT. Filled out from reference TRBV18 and TRBJ2-2, the complete variable domain reads NAGVMQNPRHLVRRRGQEARLRCSPMKGHSHVYWYRQLPEEGLKFMVYLQKENIIDESGMPKERFSAEFPKEGPSILRIQQVVRGDSAAYFCASSPPTGGSGELFFGEGSRLTVL.

This rearrangement joins TRBV2 to TRBJ1-5; a weak D match, TRBD1 (6 bases). Germline CDR1 SNHLY, CDR2 FYNNEI. The CDR3 extends over 13 amino acids. V was trimmed by 7 bases and J by 7 bases, leaving 14 bases between them. CDR3 in DNA: TGTGCCAGCATTTGGGGGGCTGGCCAGCCCCAGCATTTT. This translates into CASIWGAGQPQHF. Complete variable domain (other parts from reference TRBV2 and TRBJ1-5): EPEVTQTPSHQVTQMGQEVILRCVPISNHLYFYWYRQILGQKVEFLVSFYNNEISEKSEIFDDQFSVERPDGSNFTLKIRSTKLEDSAMYFCASIWGAGQPQHFGDGTRLSIL.

This clone was found once. The chain employs TRBV10-3 and TRBJ2-7, with D uncertain. Germline lookup yields CDR1 ENHRY and CDR2 SYGVKD. With 0 bases removed from V and 0 bases from J, the gap between germline ends came to 9 bases. The CDR3 sequence is 15 residues long. The CDR3 bases are TGTGCCATCAGTGAGTCGATGCGAAACTCCTACGAGCAGTACTTC. Translating it yields CAISESMRNSYEQYF.

CDR3: CASSSGQGGEKLFF. The DNA of the CDR3 is TGTGCCAGCAGCTCGGGACAGGGGGGCGAAAAACTGTTTTTT. This sequence joins TRBV7-9 and TRBJ1-4; 11 bases fit TRBD1. Germline trimming cut 4 bases from V and 8 bases from J; bases unmatched to any gene: 3. Germline assignment: CDR1 SEHNR and CDR2 FQNEAQ (reference sequence). The CDR3 is 14 residues long. The whole variable domain, remainder taken from reference TRBV7-9 and TRBJ1-4, is DTGVSQNPRHKITKRGQNVTFRCDPISEHNRLYWYRQTLGQGPEFLTYFQNEAQLEKSRLLSDRFSAERPKGSFSTLEIQRTEQGDSAMYLCASSSGQGGEKLFFGSGTQLSVL.

The chain is built from TRBV2 and TRBJ2-1; weak D call: TRBD1 (6 bases). This CDR3 contains 15 residues. Germline CDR1 and CDR2: SNHLY and FYNNEI. The V end was cut by 7 bases, the J end by 4 bases, with 17 bases between. The CDR3 is CASKRQVPLYNEQFF. CDR3 nucleotides: TGTGCCAGCAAGAGACAGGTCCCTCTGTACAATGAGCAGTTCTTC.

The chain joins TRBV4-2 to TRBJ1-2, with no clear D. CDR1 and CDR2 (germline): LGHNA, YNFKEQ. Trimming took off 1 base at V and 5 bases at J, with 17 bases between the two ends. CDR3 length: 16 residues. For the CDR3, the DNA is TGTGCCAGCAGCCAAGGGGTCATCTTAGAAGTTTATGGCTACACCTTC. Its translation is CASSQGVILEVYGYTF.

This rearrangement joins TRBV7-9 to TRBJ1-1; TRBD1 is a possible D gene (6 bases). Germline V lookup: CDR1 SEHNR, CDR2 FQNEAQ (reference sequence). There are 15 residues in the CDR3. Deletions cut 6 bases from V and 5 bases from J, with 19 bases between. The CDR3 nucleotides read TGTGCCAGCAGTTCCCGTGGGGGCGCAAGGACTGAAGCTTTCTTT. Protein sequence: CASSSRGGARTEAFF.

This rearrangement joins TRBV14 to TRBJ2-7; a possible D gene is TRBD2 (6 bases). The CDR3 sequence is 15 residues long. CDR1 and CDR2 from the germline V gene are SGHDN and FVKESK. Trimming stripped 1 base from V and 3 bases from J, with 13 bases between. This CDR3 reads CASSQARGQLYEQYF. The DNA for the CDR3 is TGTGCCAGCAGCCAAGCGCGGGGCCAGCTCTACGAGCAGTACTTC.

The rearrangement uses TRBV29-1 and TRBJ2-4, with no clear D. Germline V gene data show CDR1 as SQVTM and CDR2 as ANQGSEA. The CDR3 spans 13 residues. Trimming pared 4 bases from V and 0 bases from J, leaving 7 bases between. The CDR3, as DNA: TGCAGCGTTGCGCCCCTAGCCAAAAACATTCAGTACTTC. It is translated as CSVAPLAKNIQYF.

The chain employs TRBV6-5 and TRBJ1-1; no definite D call. Germline CDR1 is MNHEY and CDR2 is SVGAGI. The CDR3 length is 13 residues. Trimming removed 2 bases at V and 0 bases at J, with 4 bases between. CDR3 amino acids: CASSYDLNTEAFF. The CDR3 nucleotides are TGTGCCAGCAGTTACGACCTGAACACTGAAGCTTTCTTT.

This chain connects TRBV15 to TRBJ1-4, with TRBD1 as a possible D gene (5 bases). Trimming removed 8 bases from V and 7 bases from J, with 14 bases in between. The CDR3 loop spans 13 amino acids. Germline assignment: CDR1 LNHNV and CDR2 YYDKDF (reference sequence). CDR3 loop: CATQSGRGEKLFF. CDR3 coding DNA: TGTGCCACCCAGTCAGGGCGGGGTGAAAAACTGTTTTTT. The complete variable domain, with remaining parts taken from reference TRBV15 and TRBJ1-4, reads DAMVIQNPRYQVTQFGKPVTLSCSQTLNHNVMYWYQQKSSQAPKLLFHYYDKDFNNEADTPDNFQSRRPNTSFCFLDIRSPGLGDTAMYLCATQSGRGEKLFFGSGTQLSVL.

The chain employs TRBV10-2 and TRBJ2-3; 13 nucleotides line up with TRBD2. Germline CDR1 WSHSY, CDR2 SAAADI. The CDR3 sequence is 17 residues long. V lost 6 bases and J lost 3; bases outside the gene matches: 9. CDR3 nucleotides: TGCGCCAGCAGGGAGGGACTAGCGGGGTGGGGTACAGATACGCAGTATTTT. Its protein is CASREGLAGWGTDTQYF.

The chain links TRBV19 to TRBJ2-3; a weak D match, TRBD1 (5 bases). The germline CDR1 and CDR2 sequences are LNHDA and SQIVND (reference sequence). V was trimmed by 8 bases and J by 4 bases, leaving 13 bases between them. The CDR3 loop spans 13 amino acids. DNA of the CDR3: TGTGCCAGTGCCGGTAGGGGTCCAGATACGCAGTATTTT. Its translation is CASAGRGPDTQYF.

V and J are TRBV7-2 and TRBJ2-1; TRBD1 matches at 10 bases. This CDR3 spans 15 amino acids. After removal of 7 bases from V and 1 base from J, the junction contained 4 bases not matched to a gene. In germline, CDR1 is SGHTA, CDR2 FQGNSA. The CDR3 DNA is TGTGCCAGCACCCCGGGACAGGGGTCCTACAATGAGCAGTTCTTC. It yields the protein CASTPGQGSYNEQFF.

The V and J genes are TRBV6-5 and TRBJ1-1; possible D gene TRBD1, 6 bases. The CDR3 spans 14 residues. Trimming cost V 6 bases and J 6 bases, with 17 bases left between them. CDR1 MNHEY and CDR2 SVGAGI come from the germline V gene. The CDR3 nucleotides read TGTGCCAGCAGCCTCGGGGGGCGAGTCGCTGAAGCTTTCTTT. Protein product: CASSLGGRVAEAFF.

V gene TRBV2 combines with J gene TRBJ1-4; D gene ambiguous. V lost 6 bases and J 0 bases, leaving 8 bases between the germline ends. CDR3 length: 14 residues. Germline CDR1 and CDR2: SNHLY and FYNNEI. CDR3 sequence: CASRTVTTNEKLFF. The CDR3 nucleotides read TGTGCCAGCAGGACCGTTACAACTAATGAAAAACTGTTTTTT.